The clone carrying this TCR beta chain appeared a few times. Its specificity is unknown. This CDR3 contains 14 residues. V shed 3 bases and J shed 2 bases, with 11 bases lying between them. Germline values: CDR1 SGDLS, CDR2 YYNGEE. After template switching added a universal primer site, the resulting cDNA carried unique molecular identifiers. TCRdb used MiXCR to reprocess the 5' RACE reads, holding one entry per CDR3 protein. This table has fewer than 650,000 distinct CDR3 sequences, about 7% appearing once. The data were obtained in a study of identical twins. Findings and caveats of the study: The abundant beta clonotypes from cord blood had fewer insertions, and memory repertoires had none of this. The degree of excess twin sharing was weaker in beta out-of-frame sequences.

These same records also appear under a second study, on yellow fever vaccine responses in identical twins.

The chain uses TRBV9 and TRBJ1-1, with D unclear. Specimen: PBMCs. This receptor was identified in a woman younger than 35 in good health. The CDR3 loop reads CASSAGELNTEAFF. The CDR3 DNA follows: TGTGCCAGCAGCGCTGGGGAGCTCAACACTGAAGCTTTCTTT.